Listed below are T cell receptor beta chains from one sample, sequenced in a study of blood T cell repertoires in COVID-19. The protocol was immunoSEQ multiplex PCR, while the TCRdb copy is restricted to in-frame clones and leaves out a portion. The table shows under 130,000 clones, with roughly 76% occurring only once. What was sequenced was peripheral blood. Receptors originate from a woman in her seventies with acute or convalescent COVID-19. Both conserved end residues are part of each CDR3. The D gene is left open where the match is weak. Size is stated for part of the rows, as once, few or many counts, or as a class when the clone is expanded.

v_call	clone_size	d_call	j_call	cdr3_aa	cdr3_nt
TRBV11-2	NA	NA	TRBJ2-1	CASSLSRDNEQFF	TGTGCCAGCAGCTTATCTCGGGACAATGAGCAGTTCTTC
TRBV9	NA	NA	TRBJ2-2	CASSGGDNIGELFF	TGTGCCAGCAGCGGAGGCGATAATATCGGGGAGCTGTTTTTT
TRBV4-2	NA	NA	TRBJ1-5	CASSQTGSPSNQPQHF	TGTGCCAGCAGCCAGACAGGATCCCCCTCCAATCAGCCCCAGCATTTT
TRBV7-9	NA	NA	TRBJ1-1	CASSFTALNTEAFF	TGTGCCAGCAGCTTTACTGCCTTGAACACTGAAGCTTTCTTT
TRBV5-1	NA	NA	TRBJ1-1	CASSSGGRVTEAFF	TGCGCCAGCAGCAGCGGGGGGAGGGTCACTGAAGCTTTCTTT
TRBV11-3	NA	NA	TRBJ1-1	CASSLDRGRVLNTEAFF	TGTGCCAGCAGCTTAGACCGGGGGAGAGTATTGAACACTGAAGCTTTCTTT
TRBV11-3	NA	TRBD1	TRBJ2-2	CASASWSGGANTGELFF	TGTGCCAGCGCATCGTGGTCAGGGGGCGCGAACACCGGGGAGCTGTTTTTT
TRBV4-1	NA	TRBD2	TRBJ2-7	CASSLLAGGRASYEQYF	TGCGCCAGCAGCCTCCTAGCGGGCGGGAGGGCCTCCTACGAGCAGTACTTC
TRBV6-6	NA	TRBD1	TRBJ1-1	CASSPDRGRNMNTEAFF	TGTGCCAGCAGTCCTGACAGGGGTAGGAACATGAACACTGAAGCTTTCTTT
TRBV6-2/TRBV6-3	few	NA	TRBJ2-7	CASSSRERVTYEQYF	TGTGCCAGCAGCTCTAGGGAGAGGGTCACCTACGAGCAGTACTTC
TRBV9	NA	NA	TRBJ1-3	CASSGSGVGFSGNTIYF	TGTGCCAGCAGCGGGAGTGGAGTCGGGTTCTCTGGAAACACCATATATTTT
TRBV28	few	NA	TRBJ1-2	CASSLPTEANYGYTF	TGTGCCAGCAGTCTTCCGACAGAAGCTAACTATGGCTACACCTTC
TRBV7-9	NA	TRBD1	TRBJ2-7	CASSDHPGQYEQYF	TGTGCCAGCAGCGACCACCCGGGACAGTACGAGCAGTACTTC
TRBV7-2	NA	NA	TRBJ1-5	CASSLAPGGQPQHF	TGTGCCAGCAGCTTAGCGCCGGGAGGACAGCCCCAGCATTTT
TRBV19	few	NA	TRBJ1-1	CASSPGQTNTEAFF	TGTGCCAGTAGTCCCGGACAGACGAACACTGAAGCTTTCTTT
TRBV6-4	NA	TRBD1	TRBJ2-1	CASSLGQGDEQFF	TGTGCCAGCAGCCTTGGACAGGGCGATGAGCAGTTCTTC
TRBV7-8	once	NA	TRBJ2-7	CASSRGHPSYEQYF	TGTGCCAGCAGCCGGGGCCACCCCTCCTACGAGCAGTACTTC
TRBV6-5	NA	NA	TRBJ2-7	CASRYRDSTYEQYF	TGTGCCAGCAGGTACCGGGACTCCACCTACGAGCAGTACTTC
TRBV9	NA	NA	TRBJ2-1	CASSVEASSYNEQFF	TGTGCCAGCAGCGTAGAAGCGAGCTCCTACAATGAGCAGTTCTTC
TRBV7-2	NA	TRBD1	TRBJ1-5	CASSGTGGDYQPQHF	TGTGCCAGCAGCGGGACAGGGGGGGATTATCAGCCCCAGCATTTT
TRBV27	NA	NA	TRBJ1-5	CASEEGAYNSNQPQHF	TGTGCCAGCGAGGAAGGTGCTTATAATAGCAATCAGCCCCAGCATTTT
TRBV6-2/TRBV6-3	few	TRBD2	TRBJ2-2	CASTPAGLAGTGELFF	TGTGCCAGCACCCCAGCTGGGCTAGCGGGGACCGGGGAGCTGTTTTTT
TRBV14	few	NA	TRBJ1-1	CASSYRWENTEAFF	TGTGCCAGCAGCTACAGGTGGGAGAACACTGAAGCTTTCTTT
TRBV9	once	TRBD1	TRBJ1-4	CASSVGQGANEKLFF	TGTGCCAGCAGCGTAGGGCAGGGGGCGAATGAAAAACTGTTTTTT